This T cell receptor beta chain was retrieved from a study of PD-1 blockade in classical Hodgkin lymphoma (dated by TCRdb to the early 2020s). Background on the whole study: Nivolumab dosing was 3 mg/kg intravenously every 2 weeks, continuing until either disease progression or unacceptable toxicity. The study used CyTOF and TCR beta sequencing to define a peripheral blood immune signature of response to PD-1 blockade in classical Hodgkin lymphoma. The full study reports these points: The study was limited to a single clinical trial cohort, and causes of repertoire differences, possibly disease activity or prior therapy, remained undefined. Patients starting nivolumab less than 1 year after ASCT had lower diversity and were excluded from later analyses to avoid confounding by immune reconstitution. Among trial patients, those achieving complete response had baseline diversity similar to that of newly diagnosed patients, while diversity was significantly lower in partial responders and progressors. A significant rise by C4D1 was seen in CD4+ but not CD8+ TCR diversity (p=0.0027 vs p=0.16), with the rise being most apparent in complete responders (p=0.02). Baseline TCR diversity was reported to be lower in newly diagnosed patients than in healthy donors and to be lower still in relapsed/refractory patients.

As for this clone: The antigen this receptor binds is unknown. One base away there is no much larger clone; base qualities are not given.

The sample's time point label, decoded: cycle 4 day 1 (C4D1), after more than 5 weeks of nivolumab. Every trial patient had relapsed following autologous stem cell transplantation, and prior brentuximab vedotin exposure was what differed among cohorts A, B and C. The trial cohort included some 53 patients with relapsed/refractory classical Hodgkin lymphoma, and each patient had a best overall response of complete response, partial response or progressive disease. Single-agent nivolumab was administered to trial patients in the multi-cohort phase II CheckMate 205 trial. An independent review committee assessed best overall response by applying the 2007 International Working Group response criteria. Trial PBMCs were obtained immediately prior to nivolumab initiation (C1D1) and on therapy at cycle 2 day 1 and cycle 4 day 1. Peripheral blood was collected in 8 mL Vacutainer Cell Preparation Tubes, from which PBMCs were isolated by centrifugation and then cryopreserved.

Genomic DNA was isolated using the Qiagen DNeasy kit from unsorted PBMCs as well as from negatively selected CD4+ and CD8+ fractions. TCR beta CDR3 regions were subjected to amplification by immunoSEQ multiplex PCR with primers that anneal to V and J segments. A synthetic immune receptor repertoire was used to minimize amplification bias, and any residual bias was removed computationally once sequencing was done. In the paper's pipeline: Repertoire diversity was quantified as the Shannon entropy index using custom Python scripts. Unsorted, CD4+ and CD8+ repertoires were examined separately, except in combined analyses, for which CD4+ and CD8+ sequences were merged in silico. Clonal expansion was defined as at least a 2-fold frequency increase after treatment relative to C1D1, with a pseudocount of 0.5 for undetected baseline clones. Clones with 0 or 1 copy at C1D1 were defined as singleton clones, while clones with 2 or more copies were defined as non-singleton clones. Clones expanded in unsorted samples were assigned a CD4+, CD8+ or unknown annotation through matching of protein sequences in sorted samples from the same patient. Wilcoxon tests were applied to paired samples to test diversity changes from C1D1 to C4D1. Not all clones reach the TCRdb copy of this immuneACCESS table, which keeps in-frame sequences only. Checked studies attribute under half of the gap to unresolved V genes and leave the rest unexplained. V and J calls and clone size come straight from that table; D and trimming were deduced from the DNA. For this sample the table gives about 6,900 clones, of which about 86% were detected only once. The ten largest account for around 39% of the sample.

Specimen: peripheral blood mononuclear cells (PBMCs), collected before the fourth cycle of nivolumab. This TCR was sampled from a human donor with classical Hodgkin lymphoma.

The DNA sequence is TGCGCCAGCAGCCAAGATCCCAGAAGCACAGATACGCAGTATTTT. Its amino acids are CASSQDPRSTDTQYF. The chain uses TRBV4-1 and TRBJ2-3, with no confident D gene call. Reading from cysteine to phenylalanine, the CDR3 counts 15 amino acids. The only DNA kept is the CDR3, 45 bases in frame from the first base. Looking up the germline V gene yields CDR1 MGHRA and CDR2 YSYEKL. The trim is 0 bases for V and 0 bases for J, with a gap of 7 bases between the germline ends.